This T cell receptor (beta chain) is from a study of technical replicates of blood from four donors. Measured with immunoSEQ multiplex PCR; TCRdb has only the in-frame clones, and not every one. The table lists 70,000 to 90,000 clones, 90% to 95% of them singletons, with about 0.4% in the top ten. The V segment lost 6 bases and the J segment 8 bases; nucleotides outside the gene matches: 13. CDR1 and CDR2 (germline): SGDLS, YYNGEE. The CDR3 contains 15 residues. V and J are TRBV9 and TRBJ2-1; 8 bases map to TRBD2. The sequence came from a human donor in good health. Source material: T cells isolated from PBMCs. The CDR3 region is CASTQTSAVVDEQFF. As DNA, the CDR3 is TGTGCCAGCACACAGACTAGCGCGGTAGTCGATGAGCAGTTCTTC.